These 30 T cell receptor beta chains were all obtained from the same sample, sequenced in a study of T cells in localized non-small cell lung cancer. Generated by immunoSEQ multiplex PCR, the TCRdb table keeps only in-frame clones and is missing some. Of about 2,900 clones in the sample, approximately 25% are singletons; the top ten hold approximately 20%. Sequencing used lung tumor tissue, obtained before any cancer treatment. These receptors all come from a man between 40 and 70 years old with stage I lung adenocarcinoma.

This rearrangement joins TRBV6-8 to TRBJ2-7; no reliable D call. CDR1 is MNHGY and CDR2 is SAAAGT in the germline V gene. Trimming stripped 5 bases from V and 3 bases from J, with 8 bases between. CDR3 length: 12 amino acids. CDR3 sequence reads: CASSHTLYEQYF. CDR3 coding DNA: TGTGCCAGCAGTCACACACTCTACGAGCAGTACTTC.

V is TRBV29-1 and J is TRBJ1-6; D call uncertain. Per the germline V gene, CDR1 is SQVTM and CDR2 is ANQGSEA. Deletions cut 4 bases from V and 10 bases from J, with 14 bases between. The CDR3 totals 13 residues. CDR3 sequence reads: CSVVITPGSPLHF. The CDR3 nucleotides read TGCAGCGTTGTGATTACGCCGGGCTCACCCCTCCACTTT.

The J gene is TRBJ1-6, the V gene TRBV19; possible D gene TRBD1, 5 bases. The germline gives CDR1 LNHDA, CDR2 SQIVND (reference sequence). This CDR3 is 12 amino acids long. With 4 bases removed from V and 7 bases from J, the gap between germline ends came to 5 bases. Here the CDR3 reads CASSTGNSPLHF. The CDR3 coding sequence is TGTGCCAGTAGTACAGGGAATTCACCCCTCCACTTT.

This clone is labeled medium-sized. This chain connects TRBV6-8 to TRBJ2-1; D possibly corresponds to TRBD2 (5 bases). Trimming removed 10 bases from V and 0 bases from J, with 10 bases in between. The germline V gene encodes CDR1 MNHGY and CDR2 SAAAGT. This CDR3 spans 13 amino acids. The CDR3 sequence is CAIGGSSYNEQFF. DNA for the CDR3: TGTGCCATTGGAGGAAGCTCCTACAATGAGCAGTTCTTC.

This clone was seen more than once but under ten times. The CDR3 region is CARARDVGSPLHF. CDR3 bases: TGTGCCAGGGCCAGGGACGTCGGTTCACCCCTCCACTTT. V is TRBV19 and J is TRBJ1-6; D is perhaps TRBD1 (5 bases). This CDR3 is 13 amino acids long. Trimming left V 9 bases short and J 9 bases short, with 15 bases between. Germline V gives CDR1 LNHDA, CDR2 SQIVND (reference sequence).

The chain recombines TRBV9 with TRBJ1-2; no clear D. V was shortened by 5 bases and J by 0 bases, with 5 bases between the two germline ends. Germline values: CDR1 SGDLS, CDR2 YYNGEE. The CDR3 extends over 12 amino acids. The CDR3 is CASSLANYGYTF. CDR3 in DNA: TGTGCCAGCAGTTTAGCTAACTATGGCTACACCTTC.

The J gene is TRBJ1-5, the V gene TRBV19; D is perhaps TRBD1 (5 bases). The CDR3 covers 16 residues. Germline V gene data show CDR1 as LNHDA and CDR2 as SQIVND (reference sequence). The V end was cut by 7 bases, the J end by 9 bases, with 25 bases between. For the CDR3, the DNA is TGTGCCAGTACTTCCATACCGGGACGGACTCTAGGGCCCCAGCATTTT. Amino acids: CASTSIPGRTLGPQHF.

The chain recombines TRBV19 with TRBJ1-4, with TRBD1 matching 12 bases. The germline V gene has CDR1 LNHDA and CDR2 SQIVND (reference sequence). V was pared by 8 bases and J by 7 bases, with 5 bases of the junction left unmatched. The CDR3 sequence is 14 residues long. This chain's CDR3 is CASDPGQGAEKLFF. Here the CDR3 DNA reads TGTGCCAGTGACCCGGGACAGGGGGCTGAAAAACTGTTTTTT.

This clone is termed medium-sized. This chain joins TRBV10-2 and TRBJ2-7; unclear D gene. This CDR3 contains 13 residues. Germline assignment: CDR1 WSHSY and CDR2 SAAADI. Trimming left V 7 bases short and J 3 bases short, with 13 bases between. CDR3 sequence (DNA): TGCGCCAGCAATGATGATCTGAACTACGAGCAGTACTTC. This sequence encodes CASNDDLNYEQYF.

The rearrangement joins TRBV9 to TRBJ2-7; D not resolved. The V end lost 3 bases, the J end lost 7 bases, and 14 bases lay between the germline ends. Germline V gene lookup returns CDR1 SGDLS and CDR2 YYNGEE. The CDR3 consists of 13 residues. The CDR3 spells CASSAGPLGEQYF. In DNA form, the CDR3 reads TGTGCCAGCAGCGCAGGTCCCCTCGGGGAGCAGTACTTC.

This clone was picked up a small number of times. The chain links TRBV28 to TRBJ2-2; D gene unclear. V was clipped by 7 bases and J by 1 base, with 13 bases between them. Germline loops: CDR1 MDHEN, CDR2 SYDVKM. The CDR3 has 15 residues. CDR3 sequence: CASKDSMGNTGELFF. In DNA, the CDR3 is TGTGCCAGCAAAGATTCTATGGGGAACACCGGGGAGCTGTTTTTT.

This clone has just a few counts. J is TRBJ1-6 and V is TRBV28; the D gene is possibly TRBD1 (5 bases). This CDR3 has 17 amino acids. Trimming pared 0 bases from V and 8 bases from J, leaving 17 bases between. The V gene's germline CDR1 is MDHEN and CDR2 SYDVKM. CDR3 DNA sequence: TGTGCCAGCAGTTTATGGTCAGGGTCCCTCGGGGATTCACCCCTCCACTTT. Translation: CASSLWSGSLGDSPLHF. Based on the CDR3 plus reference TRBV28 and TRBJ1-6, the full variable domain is DVKVTQSSRYLVKRTGEKVFLECVQDMDHENMFWYRQDPGLGLRLIYFSYDVKMKEKGDIPEGYSVSREKKERFSLILESASTNQTSMYLCASSLWSGSLGDSPLHFGNGTRLTVT.

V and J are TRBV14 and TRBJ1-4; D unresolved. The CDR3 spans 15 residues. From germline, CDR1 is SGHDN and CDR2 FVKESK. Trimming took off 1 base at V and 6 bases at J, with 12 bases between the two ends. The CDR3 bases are TGTGCCAGCAGCCAAGGCGTTTCGGGGTATGAAAAACTGTTTTTT. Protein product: CASSQGVSGYEKLFF. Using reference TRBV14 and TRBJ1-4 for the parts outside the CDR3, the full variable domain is EAGVTQFPSHSVIEKGQTVTLRCDPISGHDNLYWYRRVMGKEIKFLLHFVKESKQDESGMPNNRFLAERTGGTYSTLKVQPAELEDSGVYFCASSQGVSGYEKLFFGSGTQLSVL.

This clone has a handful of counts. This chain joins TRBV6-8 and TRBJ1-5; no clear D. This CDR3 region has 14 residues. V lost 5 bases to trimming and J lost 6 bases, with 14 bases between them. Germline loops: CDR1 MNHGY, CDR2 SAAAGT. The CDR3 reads CASSSGKDFQPQHF. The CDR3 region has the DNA TGTGCCAGCAGTAGTGGGAAGGATTTTCAGCCCCAGCATTTT.

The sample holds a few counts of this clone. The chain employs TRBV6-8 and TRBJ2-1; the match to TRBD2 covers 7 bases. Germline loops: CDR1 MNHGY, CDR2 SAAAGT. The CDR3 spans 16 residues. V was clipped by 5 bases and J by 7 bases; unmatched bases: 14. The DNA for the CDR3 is TGTGCCAGCAGTGGGCGGGACTATGACTTGGGGAATGAGCAGTTCTTC. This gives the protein CASSGRDYDLGNEQFF.

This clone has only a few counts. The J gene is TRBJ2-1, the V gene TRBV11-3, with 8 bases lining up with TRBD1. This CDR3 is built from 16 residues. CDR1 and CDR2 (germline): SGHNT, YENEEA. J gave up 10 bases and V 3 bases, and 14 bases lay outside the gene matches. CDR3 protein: CASSFLGQGAPEEQFF. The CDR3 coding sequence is TGTGCCAGCAGCTTTCTTGGTCAGGGGGCGCCGGAAGAGCAGTTCTTC.

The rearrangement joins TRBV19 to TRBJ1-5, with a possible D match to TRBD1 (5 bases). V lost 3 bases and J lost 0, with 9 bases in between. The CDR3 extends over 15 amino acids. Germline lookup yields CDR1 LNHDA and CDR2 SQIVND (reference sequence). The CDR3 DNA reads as TGTGCCAGTAGTATTTCCGGACATAGCAATCAGCCCCAGCATTTT. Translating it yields CASSISGHSNQPQHF.

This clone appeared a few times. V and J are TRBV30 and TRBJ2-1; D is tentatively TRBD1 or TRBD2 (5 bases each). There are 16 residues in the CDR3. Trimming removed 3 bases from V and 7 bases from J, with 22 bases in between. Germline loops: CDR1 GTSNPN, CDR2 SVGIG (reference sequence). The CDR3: CAWRLGRGAYLNEQFF. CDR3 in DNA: TGTGCCTGGAGGCTTGGCAGAGGGGCCTATTTGAATGAGCAGTTCTTC. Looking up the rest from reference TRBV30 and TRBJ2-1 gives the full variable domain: SQTIHQWPATLVQPVGSPLSLECTVEGTSNPNLYWYRQAAGRGLQLLFYSVGIGQISSEVPQNLSASRPQDRQFILSSKKLLLSDSGFYLCAWRLGRGAYLNEQFFGPGTRLTVL.

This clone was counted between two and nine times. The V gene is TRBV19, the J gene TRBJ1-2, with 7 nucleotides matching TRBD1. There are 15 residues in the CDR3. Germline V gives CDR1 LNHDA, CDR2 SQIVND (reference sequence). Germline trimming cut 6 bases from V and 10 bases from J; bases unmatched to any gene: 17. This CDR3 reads CASSDPPTGPKSYTF. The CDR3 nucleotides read TGTGCCAGTAGCGACCCCCCGACAGGGCCGAAGTCCTACACCTTC.

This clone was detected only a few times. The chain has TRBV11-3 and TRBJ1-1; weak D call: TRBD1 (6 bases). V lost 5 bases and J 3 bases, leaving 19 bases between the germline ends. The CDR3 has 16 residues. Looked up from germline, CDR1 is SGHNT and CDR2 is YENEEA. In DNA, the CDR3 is TGTGCCAGCAGCCGCGGTTCTAGGGGGGTGGACACTGAAGCTTTCTTT. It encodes CASSRGSRGVDTEAFF. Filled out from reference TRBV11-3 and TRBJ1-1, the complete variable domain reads EAGVVQSPRYKIIEKKQPVAFWCNPISGHNTLYWYLQNLGQGPELLIRYENEEAVDDSQLPKDRFSAERLKGVDSTLKIQPAELGDSAVYLCASSRGSRGVDTEAFFGQGTRLTVV.

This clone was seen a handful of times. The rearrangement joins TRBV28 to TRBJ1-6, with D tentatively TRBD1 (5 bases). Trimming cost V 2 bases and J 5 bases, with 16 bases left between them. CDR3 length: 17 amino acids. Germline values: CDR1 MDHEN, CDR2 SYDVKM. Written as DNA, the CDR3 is TGTGCCAGCAGTTTAGGACTCCGCGGGGACGATAATTCACCCCTCCACTTT. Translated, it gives CASSLGLRGDDNSPLHF.

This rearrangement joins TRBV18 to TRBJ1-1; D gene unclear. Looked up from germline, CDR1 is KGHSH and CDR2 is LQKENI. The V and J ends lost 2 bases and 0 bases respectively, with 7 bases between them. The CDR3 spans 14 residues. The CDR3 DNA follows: TGTGCCAGCTCACCAATCGGACTGAACACTGAAGCTTTCTTT. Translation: CASSPIGLNTEAFF.

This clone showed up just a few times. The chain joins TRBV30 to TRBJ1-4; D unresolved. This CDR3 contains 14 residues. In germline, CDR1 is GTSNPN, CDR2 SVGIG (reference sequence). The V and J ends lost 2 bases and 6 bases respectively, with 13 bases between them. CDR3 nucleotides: TGTGCCTGGAGTCGAGGAGGGTCAGATGAAAAACTGTTTTTT. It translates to CAWSRGGSDEKLFF.

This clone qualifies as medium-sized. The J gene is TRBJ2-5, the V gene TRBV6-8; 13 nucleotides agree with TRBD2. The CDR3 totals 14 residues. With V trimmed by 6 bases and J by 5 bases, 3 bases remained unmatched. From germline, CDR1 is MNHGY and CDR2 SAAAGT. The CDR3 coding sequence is TGTGCCAGCAGACTAGCGGGAGGGCCTGAGACCCAGTACTTC. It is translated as CASRLAGGPETQYF.

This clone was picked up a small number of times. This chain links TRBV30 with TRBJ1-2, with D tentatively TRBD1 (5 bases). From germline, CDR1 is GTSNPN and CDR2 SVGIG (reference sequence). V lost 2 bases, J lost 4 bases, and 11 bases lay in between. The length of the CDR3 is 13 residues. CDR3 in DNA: TGTGCCTGGAGTCTCGGGGGACCCTATGGCTACACCTTC. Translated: CAWSLGGPYGYTF.

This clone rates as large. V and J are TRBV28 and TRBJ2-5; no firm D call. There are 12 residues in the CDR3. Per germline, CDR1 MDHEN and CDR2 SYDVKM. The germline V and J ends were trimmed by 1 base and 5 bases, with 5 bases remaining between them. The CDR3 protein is CASSLFMETQYF. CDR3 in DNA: TGTGCCAGCAGTTTATTTATGGAGACCCAGTACTTC.

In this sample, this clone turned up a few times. The CDR3 region is CASSRQLNTEAFF. The CDR3 region has the DNA TGTGCCAGCAGTAGACAGTTGAACACTGAAGCTTTCTTT. This chain connects TRBV6-8 to TRBJ1-1, with D perhaps TRBD1 (5 bases). The CDR3 contains 13 residues. Germline V gives CDR1 MNHGY, CDR2 SAAAGT. V was pared by 5 bases and J by 0 bases, with 7 bases between.

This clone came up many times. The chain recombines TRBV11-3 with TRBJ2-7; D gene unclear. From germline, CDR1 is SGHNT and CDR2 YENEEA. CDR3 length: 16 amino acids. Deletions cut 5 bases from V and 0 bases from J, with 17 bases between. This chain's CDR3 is CASSPTDPASSYEQYF. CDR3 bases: TGTGCCAGCAGCCCCACCGATCCCGCCTCCTCCTACGAGCAGTACTTC.

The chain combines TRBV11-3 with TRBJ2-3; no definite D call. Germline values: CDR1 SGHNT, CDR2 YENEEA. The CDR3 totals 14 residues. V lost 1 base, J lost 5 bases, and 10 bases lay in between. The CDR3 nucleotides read TGTGCCAGCAGCTTAGGCGGAGTGGGAGATACGCAGTATTTT. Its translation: CASSLGGVGDTQYF. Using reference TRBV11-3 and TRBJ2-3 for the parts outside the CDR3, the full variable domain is EAGVVQSPRYKIIEKKQPVAFWCNPISGHNTLYWYLQNLGQGPELLIRYENEEAVDDSQLPKDRFSAERLKGVDSTLKIQPAELGDSAVYLCASSLGGVGDTQYFGPGTRLTVL.

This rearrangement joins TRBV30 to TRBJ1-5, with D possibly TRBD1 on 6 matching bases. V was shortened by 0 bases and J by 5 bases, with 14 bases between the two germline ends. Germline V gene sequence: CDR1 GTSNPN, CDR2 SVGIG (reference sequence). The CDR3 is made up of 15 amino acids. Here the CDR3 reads CAWSVSGQGHQPQHF. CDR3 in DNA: TGTGCCTGGAGTGTAAGTGGGCAGGGGCATCAGCCCCAGCATTTT. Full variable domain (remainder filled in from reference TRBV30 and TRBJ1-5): SQTIHQWPATLVQPVGSPLSLECTVEGTSNPNLYWYRQAAGRGLQLLFYSVGIGQISSEVPQNLSASRPQDRQFILSSKKLLLSDSGFYLCAWSVSGQGHQPQHFGDGTRLSIL.